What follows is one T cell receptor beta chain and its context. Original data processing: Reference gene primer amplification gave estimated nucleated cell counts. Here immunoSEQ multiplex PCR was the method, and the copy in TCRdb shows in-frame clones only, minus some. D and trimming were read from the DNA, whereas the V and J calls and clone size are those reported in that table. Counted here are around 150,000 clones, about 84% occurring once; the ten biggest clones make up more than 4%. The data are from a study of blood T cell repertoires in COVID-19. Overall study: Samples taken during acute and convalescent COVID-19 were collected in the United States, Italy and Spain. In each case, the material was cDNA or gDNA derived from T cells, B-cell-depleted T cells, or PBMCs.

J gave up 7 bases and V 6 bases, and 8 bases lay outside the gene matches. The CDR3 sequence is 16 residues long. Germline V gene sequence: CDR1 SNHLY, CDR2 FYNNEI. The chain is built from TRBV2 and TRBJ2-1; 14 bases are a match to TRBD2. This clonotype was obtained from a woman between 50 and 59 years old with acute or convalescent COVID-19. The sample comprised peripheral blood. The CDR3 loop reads CASSDRTSGGRNEQFF. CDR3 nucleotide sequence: TGTGCCAGCAGCGACCGGACTAGCGGGGGGAGGAATGAGCAGTTCTTC.